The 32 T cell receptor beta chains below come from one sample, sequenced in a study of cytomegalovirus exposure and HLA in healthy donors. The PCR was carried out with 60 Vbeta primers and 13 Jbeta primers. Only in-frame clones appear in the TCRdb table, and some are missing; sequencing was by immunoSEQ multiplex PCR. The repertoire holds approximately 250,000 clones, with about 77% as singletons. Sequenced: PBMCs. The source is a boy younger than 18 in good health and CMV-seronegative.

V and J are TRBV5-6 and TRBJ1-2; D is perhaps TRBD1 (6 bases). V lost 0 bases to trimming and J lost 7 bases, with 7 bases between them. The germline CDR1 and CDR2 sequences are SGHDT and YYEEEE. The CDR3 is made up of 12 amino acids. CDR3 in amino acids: CASSLEGGGYTF. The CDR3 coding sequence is TGTGCCAGCAGCTTGGAAGGGGGTGGCTACACCTTC.

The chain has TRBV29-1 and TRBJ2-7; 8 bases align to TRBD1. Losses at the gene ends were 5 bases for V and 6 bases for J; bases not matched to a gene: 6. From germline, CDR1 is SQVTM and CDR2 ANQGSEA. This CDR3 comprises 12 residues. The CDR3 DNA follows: TGCAGCGTTCAGGCAGGGGGCTGCGAGCAGTACTTC. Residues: CSVQAGGCEQYF.

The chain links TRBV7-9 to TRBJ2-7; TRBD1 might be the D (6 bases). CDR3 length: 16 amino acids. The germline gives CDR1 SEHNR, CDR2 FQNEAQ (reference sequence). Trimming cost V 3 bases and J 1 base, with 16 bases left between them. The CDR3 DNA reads TGTGCCAGCAGCTTGAACCTGGGACATACTTCCTACGAGCAGTACTTC. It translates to CASSLNLGHTSYEQYF.

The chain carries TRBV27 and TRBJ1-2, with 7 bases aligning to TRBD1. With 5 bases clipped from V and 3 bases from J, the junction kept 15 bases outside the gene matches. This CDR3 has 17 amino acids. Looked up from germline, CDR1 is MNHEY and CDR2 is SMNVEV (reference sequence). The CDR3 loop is CASSPLLPGQKDYGYTF. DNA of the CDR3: TGTGCCAGCAGTCCCCTCCTGCCGGGACAGAAGGACTATGGCTACACCTTC.

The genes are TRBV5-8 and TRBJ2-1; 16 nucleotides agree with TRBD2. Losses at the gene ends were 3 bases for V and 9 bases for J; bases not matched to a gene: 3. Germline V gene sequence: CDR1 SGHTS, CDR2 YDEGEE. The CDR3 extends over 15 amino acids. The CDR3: CASSSGTSGRGEQFF. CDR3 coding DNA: TGTGCCAGCAGCTCAGGGACTAGCGGGAGGGGTGAGCAGTTCTTC.

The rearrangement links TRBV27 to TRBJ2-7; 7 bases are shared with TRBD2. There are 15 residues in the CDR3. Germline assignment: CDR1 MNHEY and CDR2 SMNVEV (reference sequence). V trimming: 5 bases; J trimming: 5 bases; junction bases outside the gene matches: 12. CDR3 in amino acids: CASSLLRAGVNEQYF. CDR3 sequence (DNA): TGTGCCAGCAGTCTCCTCCGGGCGGGAGTTAACGAGCAGTACTTC.

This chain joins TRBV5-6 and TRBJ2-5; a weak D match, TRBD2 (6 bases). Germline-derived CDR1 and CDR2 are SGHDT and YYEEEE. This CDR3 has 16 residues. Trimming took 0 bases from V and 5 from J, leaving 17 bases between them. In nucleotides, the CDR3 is TGTGCCAGCAGCTTGGAACGGGGAGGTCCGCCGGAGACCCAGTACTTC. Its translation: CASSLERGGPPETQYF.

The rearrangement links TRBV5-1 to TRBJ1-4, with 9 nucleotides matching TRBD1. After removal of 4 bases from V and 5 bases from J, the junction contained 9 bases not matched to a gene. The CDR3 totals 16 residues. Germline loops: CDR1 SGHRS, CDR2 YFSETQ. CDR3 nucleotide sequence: TGCGCCAGCAGCCGAGGGGACAGGGCGCGGAATGAAAAACTGTTTTTT. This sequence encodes CASSRGDRARNEKLFF.

The CDR3 DNA sequence: TGCGCCAGCAGCCCGGGACAGAGAACCTACGAGCAGTACTTC. Protein sequence: CASSPGQRTYEQYF. The V call is TRBV5-1, the J call TRBJ2-7, with 7 bases matching TRBD1. Germline assignment: CDR1 SGHRS and CDR2 YFSETQ. V lost 4 bases to trimming and J lost 2 bases; unmatched junction nucleotides: 6. The CDR3 spans 14 residues.

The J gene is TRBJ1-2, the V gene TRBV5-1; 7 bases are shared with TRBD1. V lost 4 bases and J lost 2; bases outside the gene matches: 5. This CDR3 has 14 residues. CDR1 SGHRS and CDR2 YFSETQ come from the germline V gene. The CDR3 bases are TGCGCCAGCAGCCGGGACAGATTAAACTATGGCTACACCTTC. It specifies CASSRDRLNYGYTF.

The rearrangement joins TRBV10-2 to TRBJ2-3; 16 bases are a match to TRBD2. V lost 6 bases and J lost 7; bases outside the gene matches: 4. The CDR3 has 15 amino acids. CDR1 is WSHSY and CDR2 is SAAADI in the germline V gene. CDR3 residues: CASSGGLAGGYTQYF. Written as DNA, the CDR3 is TGCGCCAGCAGCGGGGGACTAGCGGGGGGGTATACGCAGTATTTT.

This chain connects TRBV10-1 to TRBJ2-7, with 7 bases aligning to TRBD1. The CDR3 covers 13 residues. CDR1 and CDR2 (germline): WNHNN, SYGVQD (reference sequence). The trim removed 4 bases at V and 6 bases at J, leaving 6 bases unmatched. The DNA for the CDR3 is TGCGCCAGCAGTGCAGCGACAGGGCGCGAGCAGTACTTC. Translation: CASSAATGREQYF.

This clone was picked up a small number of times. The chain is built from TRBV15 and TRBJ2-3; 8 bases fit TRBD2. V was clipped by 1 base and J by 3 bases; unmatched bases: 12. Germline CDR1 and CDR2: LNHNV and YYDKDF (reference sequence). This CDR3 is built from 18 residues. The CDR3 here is CATSRGLLSGSRTDTQYF. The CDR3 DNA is TGTGCCACCAGCAGAGGTTTGTTGAGCGGGAGTCGGACAGATACGCAGTATTTT.

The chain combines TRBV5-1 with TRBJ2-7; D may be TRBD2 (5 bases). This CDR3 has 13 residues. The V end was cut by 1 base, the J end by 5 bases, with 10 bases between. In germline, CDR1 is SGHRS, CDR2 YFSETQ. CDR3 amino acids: CASSLKQRDEQYF. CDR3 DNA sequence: TGCGCCAGCAGCTTGAAACAGAGGGACGAGCAGTACTTC.

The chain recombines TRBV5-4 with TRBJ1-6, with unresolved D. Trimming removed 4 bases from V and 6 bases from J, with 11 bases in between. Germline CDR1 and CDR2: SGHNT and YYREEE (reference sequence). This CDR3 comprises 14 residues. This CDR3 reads CASSVSSVNSPLHF. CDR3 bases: TGTGCCAGCAGCGTCAGTTCCGTTAATTCACCCCTCCACTTT.

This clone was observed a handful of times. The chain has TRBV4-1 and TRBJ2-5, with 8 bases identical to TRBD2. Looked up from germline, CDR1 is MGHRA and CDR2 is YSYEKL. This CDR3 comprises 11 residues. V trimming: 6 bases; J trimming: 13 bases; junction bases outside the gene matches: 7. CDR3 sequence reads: CASRNGTSVYF. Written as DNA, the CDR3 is TGCGCCAGCAGAAACGGGACTAGTGTGTACTTC.

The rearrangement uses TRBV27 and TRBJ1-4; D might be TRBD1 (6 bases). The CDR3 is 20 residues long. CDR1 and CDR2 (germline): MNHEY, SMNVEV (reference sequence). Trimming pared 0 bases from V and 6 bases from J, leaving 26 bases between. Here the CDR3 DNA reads TGTGCCAGCAGTTTATCGATCTCCTTTTCCTCAGGGGAGGGGTATGAAAAACTGTTTTTT. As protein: CASSLSISFSSGEGYEKLFF. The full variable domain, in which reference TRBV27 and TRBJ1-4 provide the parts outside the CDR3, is EAQVTQNPRYLITVTGKKLTVTCSQNMNHEYMSWYRQDPGLGLRQIYYSMNVEVTDKGDVPEGYKVSRKEKRNFPLILESPSPNQTSLYFCASSLSISFSSGEGYEKLFFGSGTQLSVL.

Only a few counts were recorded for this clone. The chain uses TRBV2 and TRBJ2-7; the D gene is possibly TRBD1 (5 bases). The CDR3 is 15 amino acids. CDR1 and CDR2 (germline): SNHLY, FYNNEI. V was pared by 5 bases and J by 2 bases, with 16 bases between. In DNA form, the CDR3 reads TGTGCCAGCAGTCAGGATCAACAGGTTACCTACGAGCAGTACTTC. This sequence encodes CASSQDQQVTYEQYF.

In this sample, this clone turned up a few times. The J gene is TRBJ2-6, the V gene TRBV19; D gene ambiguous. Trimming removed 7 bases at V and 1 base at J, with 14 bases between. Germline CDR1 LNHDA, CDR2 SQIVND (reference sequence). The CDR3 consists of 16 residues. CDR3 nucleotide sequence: TGTGCCAGTACCCCGGGTCCCCCTTCTGGGGCCAACGTCCTGACTTTC. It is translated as CASTPGPPSGANVLTF.

The CDR3 sequence: CASSLARLLASYNEQFF. The DNA of the CDR3 is TGTGCCAGCAGCTTAGCCCGACTACTAGCGTCCTACAATGAGCAGTTCTTC. The chain carries TRBV7-2 and TRBJ2-1; TRBD2 matches at 7 bases. This CDR3 contains 17 residues. J was trimmed by 1 base and V by 0 bases; bases with no gene match: 6. CDR1 and CDR2 from the germline V gene are SGHTA and FQGNSA. Full variable domain (remainder filled in from reference TRBV7-2 and TRBJ2-1): GAGVSQSPSNKVTEKGKDVELRCDPISGHTALYWYRQSLGQGLEFLIYFQGNSAPDKSGLPSDRFSAERTGGSVSTLTIQRTQQEDSAVYLCASSLARLLASYNEQFFGPGTRLTVL.

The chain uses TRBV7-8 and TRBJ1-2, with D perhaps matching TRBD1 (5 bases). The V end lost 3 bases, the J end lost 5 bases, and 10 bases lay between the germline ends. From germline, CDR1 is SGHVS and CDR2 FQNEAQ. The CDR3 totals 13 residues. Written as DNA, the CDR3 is TGTGCCAGCAGCTTTGACAGACTTTATGGCTACACCTTC. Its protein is CASSFDRLYGYTF.

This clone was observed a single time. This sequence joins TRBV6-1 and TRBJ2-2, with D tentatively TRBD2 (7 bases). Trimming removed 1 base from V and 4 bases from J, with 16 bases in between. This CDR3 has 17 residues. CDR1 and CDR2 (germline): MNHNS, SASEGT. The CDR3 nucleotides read TGTGCCAGCAGTGAAGAAGGGGGGGGTCGGGGCACCGGGGAGCTGTTTTTT. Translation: CASSEEGGGRGTGELFF.

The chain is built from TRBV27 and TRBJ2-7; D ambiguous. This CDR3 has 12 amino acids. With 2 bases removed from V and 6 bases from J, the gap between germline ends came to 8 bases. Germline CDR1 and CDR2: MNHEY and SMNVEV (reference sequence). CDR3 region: CASSLRAGEQYF. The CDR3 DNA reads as TGTGCCAGCAGTTTAAGAGCAGGCGAGCAGTACTTC.

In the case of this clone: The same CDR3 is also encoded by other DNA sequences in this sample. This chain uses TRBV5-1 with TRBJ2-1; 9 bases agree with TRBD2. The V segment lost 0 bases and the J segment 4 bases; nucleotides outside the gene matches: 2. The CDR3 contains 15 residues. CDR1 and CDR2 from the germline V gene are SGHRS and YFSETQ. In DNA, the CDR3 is TGCGCCAGCAGCTTGGGACTAGCGGCGTACAATGAGCAGTTCTTC. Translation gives CASSLGLAAYNEQFF.

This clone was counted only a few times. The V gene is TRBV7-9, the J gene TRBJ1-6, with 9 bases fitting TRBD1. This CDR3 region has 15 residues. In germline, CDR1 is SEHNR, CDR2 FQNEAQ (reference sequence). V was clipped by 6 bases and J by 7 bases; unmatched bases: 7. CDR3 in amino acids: CASSNTGQGNSPLHF. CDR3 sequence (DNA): TGTGCCAGCAGTAACACGGGACAGGGAAATTCACCCCTCCACTTT.

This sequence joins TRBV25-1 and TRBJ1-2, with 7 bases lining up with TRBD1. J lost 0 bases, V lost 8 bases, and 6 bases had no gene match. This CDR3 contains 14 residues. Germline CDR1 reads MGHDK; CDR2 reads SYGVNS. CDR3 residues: CASAGTASNYGYTF. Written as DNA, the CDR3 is TGTGCCAGCGCTGGGACAGCCTCTAACTATGGCTACACCTTC.

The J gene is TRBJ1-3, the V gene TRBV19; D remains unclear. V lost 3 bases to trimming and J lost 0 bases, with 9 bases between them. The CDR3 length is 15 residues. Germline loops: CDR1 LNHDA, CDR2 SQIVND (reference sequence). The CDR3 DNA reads TGTGCCAGTAGTATTCGGCCTAGCTCTGGAAACACCATATATTTT. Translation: CASSIRPSSGNTIYF.

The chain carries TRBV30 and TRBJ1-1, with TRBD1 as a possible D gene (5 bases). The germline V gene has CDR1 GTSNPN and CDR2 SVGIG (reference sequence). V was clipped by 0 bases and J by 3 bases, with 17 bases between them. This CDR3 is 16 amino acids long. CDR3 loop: CAWSVLLPTEDTEAFF. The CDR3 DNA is TGTGCCTGGAGTGTACTCCTACCGACAGAAGACACTGAAGCTTTCTTT.

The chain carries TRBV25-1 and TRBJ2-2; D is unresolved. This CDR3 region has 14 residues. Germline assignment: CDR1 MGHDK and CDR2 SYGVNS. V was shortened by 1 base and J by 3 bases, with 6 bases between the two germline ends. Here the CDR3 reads CASSEWSYTGELFF. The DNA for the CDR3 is TGTGCCAGCAGTGAATGGAGTTACACCGGGGAGCTGTTTTTT.

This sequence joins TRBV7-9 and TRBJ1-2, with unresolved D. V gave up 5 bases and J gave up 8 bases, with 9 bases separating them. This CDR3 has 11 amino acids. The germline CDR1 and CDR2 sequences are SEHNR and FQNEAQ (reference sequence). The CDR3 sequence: CASSLNGGYTF. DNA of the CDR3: TGTGCCAGCAGCCTAAACGGGGGCTACACCTTC.

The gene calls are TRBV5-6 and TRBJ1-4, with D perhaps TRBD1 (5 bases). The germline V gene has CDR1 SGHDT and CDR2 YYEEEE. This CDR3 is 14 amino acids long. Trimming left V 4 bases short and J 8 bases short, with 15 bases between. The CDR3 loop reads CASSAGGFGEKLFF. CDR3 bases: TGTGCCAGCAGCGCGGGGGGGTTTGGCGAAAAACTGTTTTTT.

CDR3 region: CASSLEGQGVSPLHF. CDR3 nucleotides: TGTGCCAGCAGTTTGGAGGGACAGGGAGTTTCACCCCTCCACTTT. The rearrangement uses TRBV6-4 and TRBJ1-6; 9 bases fit TRBD1. The CDR3 spans 15 residues. CDR1 and CDR2 (germline): MRHNA, SNTAGT. Trimming at V came to 5 bases and at J to 9 bases, leaving 8 bases not matched to a gene.